These 17 T cell receptor beta chains originate from one sample sequenced in a study of STAT5B mutations in CD4+ large granular lymphocyte leukemia. Profiling relied on immunoSEQ multiplex PCR, and the TCRdb table lists in-frame clones only, not all of them. The sample holds tens of thousands of clones, 72% seen once. Sequencing was done on a sample of CD4+ T cells from blood buffy coats. Receptor source: a human donor in good health.

The chain couples TRBV6-5 to TRBJ1-5; 9 nucleotides match TRBD1. CDR1 and CDR2 from the germline V gene are MNHEY and SVGAGI. The V segment lost 6 bases and the J segment 7 bases; nucleotides outside the gene matches: 7. The CDR3 covers 14 residues. The chain's CDR3 is CASRPTGGDQPQHF. The CDR3, as DNA: TGTGCCAGCAGGCCGACAGGGGGGGACCAGCCCCAGCATTTT.

This clone showed up just a few times. The chain employs TRBV5-1 and TRBJ1-1; 7 nucleotides line up with TRBD1. CDR3 length equals 16 residues. The germline V gene encodes CDR1 SGHRS and CDR2 YFSETQ. The trim removed 0 bases at V and 3 bases at J, leaving 8 bases unmatched. The CDR3 region is CASSLEGQTWDTEAFF. In DNA, the CDR3 is TGCGCCAGCAGCTTGGAGGGACAGACTTGGGACACTGAAGCTTTCTTT.

The chain couples TRBV19 to TRBJ1-6; D call uncertain. The germline gives CDR1 LNHDA, CDR2 SQIVND (reference sequence). This CDR3 contains 12 residues. Trimming took 6 bases from V and 4 from J, leaving 4 bases between them. CDR3 in DNA: TGTGCCAGTAGATCATATAATTCACCCCTCCACTTT. This translates into CASRSYNSPLHF.

V is TRBV11-3 and J is TRBJ2-2; 11 positions agree with TRBD1. J was trimmed by 6 bases and V by 5 bases; bases with no gene match: 5. The length of the CDR3 is 15 residues. Germline CDR1 is SGHNT and CDR2 is YENEEA. CDR3 DNA: TGTGCCAGCAGCCCCGGGACAGGGGGAGCCGGGGAGCTGTTTTTT. Translating gives CASSPGTGGAGELFF.

The chain employs TRBV30 and TRBJ1-2; D is unclear. Trimming pared 0 bases from V and 8 bases from J, leaving 7 bases between. Germline loops: CDR1 GTSNPN, CDR2 SVGIG (reference sequence). This CDR3 region has 11 residues. CDR3 region: CAWSVRGGYTF. CDR3 bases: TGTGCCTGGAGTGTACGCGGGGGCTACACCTTC.

V usage is TRBV6-6 and J usage is TRBJ2-7; 8 nucleotides match TRBD2. Unmatched junction bases numbered 2, after V lost 2 bases and J lost 2 bases. CDR3 length equals 14 residues. CDR1 is MNHNY and CDR2 is SVGAGI in the germline V gene (reference sequence). CDR3 sequence reads: CASSYLGGAYEQYF. CDR3 DNA: TGTGCCAGCAGTTACCTCGGGGGGGCCTACGAGCAGTACTTC.

This clone was counted only a few times. The rearrangement joins TRBV10-3 to TRBJ1-5, with a weak D call TRBD1 (5 bases). V was cut by 5 bases and J by 4 bases, with 9 bases left in between. This CDR3 comprises 13 residues. Germline CDR1 ENHRY, CDR2 SYGVKD. This CDR3 is CAISLDRNQPQHF. CDR3 nucleotides: TGTGCCATCAGTTTAGACAGAAATCAGCCCCAGCATTTT.

The chain joins TRBV4-1 to TRBJ2-7; perhaps TRBD1 as D (5 bases). The CDR3 consists of 19 residues. Per the germline V gene, CDR1 is MGHRA and CDR2 is YSYEKL. V lost 4 bases to trimming and J lost 3 bases, with 28 bases between them. CDR3 sequence reads: CASSPPNLLRNRLRYEQYF. Here the CDR3 DNA reads TGCGCCAGCAGCCCACCTAATCTACTTCGTAACAGGCTACGCTACGAGCAGTACTTC.

This CDR3 reads CASSRQGALDPLHF. The CDR3 nucleotides are TGTGCCAGCAGTAGACAGGGGGCCCTCGATCCCCTCCACTTT. This chain links TRBV2 with TRBJ1-6; 10 bases are shared with TRBD1. This CDR3 is 14 amino acids long. CDR1 SNHLY and CDR2 FYNNEI come from the germline V gene. The trim removed 5 bases at V and 13 bases at J, leaving 8 bases unmatched.

This sequence joins TRBV19 and TRBJ2-1; 10 bases line up with TRBD1. CDR1 is LNHDA and CDR2 is SQIVND in the germline V gene (reference sequence). The CDR3 is 15 residues long. V shed 1 base and J 6 bases; nucleotides not matched to a gene: 3. The CDR3 DNA reads TGTGCCAGTAGTATAGCTGGGGACAGGGGCAATGAGCAGTTCTTC. Protein: CASSIAGDRGNEQFF.

This clone was seen more than once but under ten times. This chain links TRBV30 with TRBJ1-6, with D uncertain. Germline V CDR1 and CDR2: GTSNPN, SVGIG (reference sequence). V lost 0 bases to trimming and J lost 6 bases, with 9 bases between them. The CDR3 is made up of 14 amino acids. The CDR3 region is CAWSVTSGNSPLHF. The CDR3 bases are TGTGCCTGGAGTGTAACAAGTGGTAATTCACCCCTCCACTTT.

On this clone: A read error may produce the germline difference seen at one junction end. The CDR3 sequence is CASSYRASGGNNQYF. The CDR3 DNA follows: TGTGCCAGCAGTTACAGGGCTAGCGGGGGGAACAATCAGTACTTC. The genes are TRBV6-5 and TRBJ2-4; 11 nucleotides line up with TRBD2. The V gene's germline CDR1 is MNHEY and CDR2 SVGAGI. The CDR3 extends over 15 amino acids.

This clone was counted only a few times. The CDR3 sequence is CASSVTLNTEAFF. Written as DNA, the CDR3 is TGTGCCAGTAGTGTGACATTGAACACTGAAGCTTTCTTT. The chain carries TRBV19 and TRBJ1-1; no clear D. The CDR3 runs to 13 residues. V dropped 5 bases and J dropped 0 bases, with 7 bases sitting between them. Germline loops: CDR1 LNHDA, CDR2 SQIVND (reference sequence).

The chain recombines TRBV5-4 with TRBJ2-7; TRBD1 agrees at 10 bases. The CDR3 is 15 residues long. With V trimmed by 5 bases and J by 0 bases, 5 bases remained unmatched. Germline V gene data show CDR1 as SGHNT and CDR2 as YYREEE (reference sequence). In DNA, the CDR3 is TGTGCCAGCAGTTCGGGACAGGGGAGCTCCTACGAGCAGTACTTC. Translating it yields CASSSGQGSSYEQYF.

V and J are TRBV4-1 and TRBJ2-5; 10 bases are a match to TRBD1. From germline, CDR1 is MGHRA and CDR2 YSYEKL. The CDR3 contains 14 residues. Trimming at V came to 4 bases and at J to 5 bases, leaving 4 bases not matched to a gene. The CDR3 here is CASSLPGQGETQYF. CDR3 bases: TGCGCCAGCAGCCTGCCGGGACAGGGGGAGACCCAGTACTTC.

This chain joins TRBV5-4 and TRBJ2-2, with D perhaps TRBD2 (6 bases). Germline lookup yields CDR1 SGHNT and CDR2 YYREEE (reference sequence). The CDR3 totals 15 residues. Trimming left V 4 bases short and J 4 bases short, with 14 bases between. The CDR3 bases are TGTGCCAGCAGCCCGATGCGGGGTCGCACCGGGGAGCTGTTTTTT. Its translation is CASSPMRGRTGELFF.

V usage is TRBV21-1 and J usage is TRBJ1-6; the DNA was not used to check the table's D call, TRBD1. TRBV21-1 has pseudogene status. CDR3 length: 18 amino acids. CDR3 loop: CASSNLRTGSSYNSPLHF. CDR3 nucleotide sequence: TGTGCCAGCAGCAACCTGCGAACAGGGAGCTCCTATAATTCACCCCTCCACTTT.